This TCR beta chain was found in a study of beta chain features in type 1 diabetes. Study background: Researchers looked at roughly 110 million sorted cells across all samples.

J lost 3 bases, V lost 1 base, and 3 bases had no gene match. CDR3 length equals 15 residues. Germline CDR1 is SGHTA and CDR2 is FQGTGA. TCRB transcripts that were expressed got sequenced, as all of the isolated RNA had been reverse transcribed. TCRdb's table, derived via immunoSEQ multiplex PCR, lists solely in-frame clones and lacks some. The table lists hundreds of thousands of clones, about an eighth of them singletons. The study's findings and limits: Patients with Type 1 diabetes showed moderately but significantly shorter TCRB CDR3s in all four CD4+ subsets.

Note on this clone: Its antigen remains unknown.

This receptor was identified in a man younger than 35 with type 1 diabetes. Sample: naive CD4+ T cells from blood. The V gene is TRBV7-3, the J gene TRBJ2-5; TRBD1 aligns across 9 bases. CDR3 loop: CASSLRWTGEETQYF. In DNA, the CDR3 is TGTGCCAGCAGCTTAAGGTGGACAGGGGAAGAGACCCAGTACTTC.